This T cell receptor beta chain was identified during a study of OX40 agonist ivuxolimab in advanced cancers. The assay was immunoSEQ multiplex PCR, and TCRdb's table has in-frame clones only and misses some. In the table there are 50,000 to 70,000 clones, around 83% of which are singletons. Systemic immunosuppression or a history of autoimmune disease excluded patients. The sequencing here drew on CD4+ or CD8+ T cells sorted from blood, taken in a trial of the OX40 agonist ivuxolimab. The receptor comes from an adult with an advanced solid tumor such as melanoma, head and neck, liver or kidney cancer.

CDR3 loop: CASSSTYRTGHFNYGYTF. The DNA for the CDR3 is TGCGCCAGCAGCTCGACCTATAGGACAGGACACTTTAACTATGGCTACACCTTC. The gene calls are TRBV4-1 and TRBJ1-2; 7 positions agree with TRBD1. The CDR3 is 18 residues long. J was trimmed by 1 base and V by 5 bases; bases with no gene match: 16. The germline V gene encodes CDR1 MGHRA and CDR2 YSYEKL.